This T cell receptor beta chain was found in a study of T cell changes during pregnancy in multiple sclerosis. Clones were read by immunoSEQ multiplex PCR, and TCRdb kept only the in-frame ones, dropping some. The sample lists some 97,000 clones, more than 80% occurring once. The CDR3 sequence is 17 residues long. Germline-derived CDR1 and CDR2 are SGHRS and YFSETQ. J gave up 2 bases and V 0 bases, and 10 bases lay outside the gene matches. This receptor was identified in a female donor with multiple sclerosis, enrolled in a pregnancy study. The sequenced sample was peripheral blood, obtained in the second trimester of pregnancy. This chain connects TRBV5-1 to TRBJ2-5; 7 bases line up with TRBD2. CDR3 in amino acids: CASSLESSGSFQETQYF. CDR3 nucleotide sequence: TGCGCCAGCAGCTTGGAATCTAGCGGATCATTTCAAGAGACCCAGTACTTC.